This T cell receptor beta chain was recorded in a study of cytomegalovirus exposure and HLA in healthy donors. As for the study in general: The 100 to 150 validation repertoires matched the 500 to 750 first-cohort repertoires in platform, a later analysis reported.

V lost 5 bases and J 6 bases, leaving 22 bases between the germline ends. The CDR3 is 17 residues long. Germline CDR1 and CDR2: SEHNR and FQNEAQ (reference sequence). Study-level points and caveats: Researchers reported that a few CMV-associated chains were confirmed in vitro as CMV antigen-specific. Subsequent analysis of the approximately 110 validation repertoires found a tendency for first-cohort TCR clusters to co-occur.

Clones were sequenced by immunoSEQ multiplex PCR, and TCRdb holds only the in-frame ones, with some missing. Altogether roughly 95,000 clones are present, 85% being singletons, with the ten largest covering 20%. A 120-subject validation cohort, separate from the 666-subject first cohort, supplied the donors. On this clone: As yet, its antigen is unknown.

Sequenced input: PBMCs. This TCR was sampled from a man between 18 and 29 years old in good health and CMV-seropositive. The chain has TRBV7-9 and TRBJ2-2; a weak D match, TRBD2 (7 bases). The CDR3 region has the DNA TGTGCCAGCAGCCGTCGAACCGATCGGGGGGCTGCCGGGGAGCTGTTTTTT. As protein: CASSRRTDRGAAGELFF.